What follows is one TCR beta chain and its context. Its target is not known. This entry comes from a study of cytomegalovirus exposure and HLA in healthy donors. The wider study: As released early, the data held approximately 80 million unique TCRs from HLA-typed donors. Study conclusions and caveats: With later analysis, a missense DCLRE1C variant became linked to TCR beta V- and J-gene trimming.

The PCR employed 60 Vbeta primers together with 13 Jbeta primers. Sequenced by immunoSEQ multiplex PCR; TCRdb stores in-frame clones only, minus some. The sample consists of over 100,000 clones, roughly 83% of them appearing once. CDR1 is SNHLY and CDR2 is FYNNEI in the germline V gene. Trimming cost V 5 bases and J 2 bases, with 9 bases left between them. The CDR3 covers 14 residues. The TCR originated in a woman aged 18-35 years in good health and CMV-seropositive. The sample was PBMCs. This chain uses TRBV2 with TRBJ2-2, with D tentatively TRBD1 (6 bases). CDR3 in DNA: TGTGCCAGCAGTTCGGACAGTAACACCGGGGAGCTGTTTTTT. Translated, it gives CASSSDSNTGELFF.